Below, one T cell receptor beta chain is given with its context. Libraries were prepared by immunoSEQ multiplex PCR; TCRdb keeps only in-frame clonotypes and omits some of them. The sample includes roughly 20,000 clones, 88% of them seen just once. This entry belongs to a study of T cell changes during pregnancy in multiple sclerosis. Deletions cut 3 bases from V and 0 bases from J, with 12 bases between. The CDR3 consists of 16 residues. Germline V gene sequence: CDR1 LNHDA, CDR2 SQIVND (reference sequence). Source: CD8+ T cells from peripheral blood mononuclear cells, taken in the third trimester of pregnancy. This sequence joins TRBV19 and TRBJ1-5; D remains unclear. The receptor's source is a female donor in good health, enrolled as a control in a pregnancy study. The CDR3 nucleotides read TGTGCCAGTAGTATTGCAGGTTCCTATAGCAATCAGCCCCAGCATTTT. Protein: CASSIAGSYSNQPQHF.